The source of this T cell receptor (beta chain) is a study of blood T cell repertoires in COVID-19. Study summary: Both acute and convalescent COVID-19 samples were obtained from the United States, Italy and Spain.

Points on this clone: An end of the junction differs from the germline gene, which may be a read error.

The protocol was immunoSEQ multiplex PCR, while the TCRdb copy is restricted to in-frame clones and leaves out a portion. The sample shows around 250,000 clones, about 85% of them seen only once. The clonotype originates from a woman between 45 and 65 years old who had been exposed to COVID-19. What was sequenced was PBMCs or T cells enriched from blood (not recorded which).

The CDR3 region has the DNA TGTGCCAGCAGTTTACCTTTAATCGGGACAGCCCGCTACTTT. It translates to CASSLPLIGTARYF. The V gene is TRBV28, the J gene TRBJ1-6, with TRBD1 matching 7 bases. Germline V lookup: CDR1 MDHEN, CDR2 SYDVKM. The CDR3 consists of 14 residues.